This T cell receptor beta chain was captured in a study of metastatic and nonmetastatic thyroid tumors. The wider study: From malignant and benign thyroid patients, repertoires in blood and in tumor or nodule tissue were compared.

Germline V gene data show CDR1 as MNHNS and CDR2 as SASEGT. The CDR3 is 16 amino acids. V lost 5 bases to trimming and J lost 3 bases, with 20 bases between them. Original data processing: CDR3 was compared across clinicopathological groups, and the resulting differences were used to build a distant-metastasis classifier for papillary thyroid cancer. TCRdb re-called the PCR reads with MiXCR. TCRdb's processing, not the study's, gives the V and J calls here. The data show about 12,000 clones, around a third seen once. Thyroid surgery took place with no prior treatment in any patient. Source material: tumor tissue. This TCR was recovered from a male donor with papillary thyroid cancer or a benign thyroid nodule (not recorded which). Some clones in this sample may be carry-over from other donors' samples. The chain is built from TRBV6-1 and TRBJ2-7; D possibly corresponds to TRBD1 (6 bases). DNA of the CDR3: TGTGCCAGCAGTCCAGGGATAGTAGGGGGAGACTACGAGCAGTACTTC. This gives the protein CASSPGIVGGDYEQYF.